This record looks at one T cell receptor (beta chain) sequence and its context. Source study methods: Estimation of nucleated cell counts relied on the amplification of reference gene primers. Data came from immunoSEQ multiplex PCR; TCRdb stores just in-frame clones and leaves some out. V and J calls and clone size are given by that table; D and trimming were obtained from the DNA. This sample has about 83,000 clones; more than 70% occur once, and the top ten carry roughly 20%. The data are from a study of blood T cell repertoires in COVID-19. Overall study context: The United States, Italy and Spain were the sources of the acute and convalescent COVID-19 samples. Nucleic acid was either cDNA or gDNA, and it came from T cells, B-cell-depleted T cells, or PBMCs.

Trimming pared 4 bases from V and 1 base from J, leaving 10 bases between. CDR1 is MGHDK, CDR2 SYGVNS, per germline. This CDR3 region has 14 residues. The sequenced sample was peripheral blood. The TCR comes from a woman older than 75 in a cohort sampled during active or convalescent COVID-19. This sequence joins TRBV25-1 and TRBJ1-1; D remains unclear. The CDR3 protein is CASSASPRNTEAFF. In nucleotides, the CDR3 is TGTGCCAGCAGTGCGTCCCCCAGGAACACTGAAGCTTTCTTT.